This T cell receptor beta chain was recovered during a study of blood T cell repertoires in COVID-19. Study-wide background: Samples of COVID-19 (acute and convalescent) were obtained from the United States, Italy and Spain. Sources were T cells, B-cell-depleted T cells, or PBMCs; the material itself was cDNA or gDNA.

CDR1 and CDR2 (germline): LNHNV, YYDKDF (reference sequence). J gave up 3 bases and V 2 bases, and 7 bases lay outside the gene matches. The CDR3 is made up of 16 amino acids. In the original workflow: The assay estimated nucleated cells by amplifying reference gene primers. Assay used: immunoSEQ multiplex PCR; TCRdb lists only in-frame clones, some missing. The V and J calls and clone size come from that table; D and trimming were worked out from the DNA. This table holds some 64,000 clones, under 85% found once. This sequence joins TRBV15 and TRBJ2-5; 9 bases agree with TRBD1. The clonotype comes from a woman older than 75 with active or convalescent COVID-19. The specimen was peripheral blood. The CDR3 sequence is CATSRLKQGAEETQYF. Here the CDR3 DNA reads TGTGCCACCAGCAGATTGAAACAGGGGGCCGAAGAGACCCAGTACTTC. Based on the CDR3 plus reference TRBV15 and TRBJ2-5, the full variable domain is DAMVIQNPRYQVTQFGKPVTLSCSQTLNHNVMYWYQQKSSQAPKLLFHYYDKDFNNEADTPDNFQSRRPNTSFCFLDIRSPGLGDTAMYLCATSRLKQGAEETQYFGPGTRLLVL.